The rows below give T cell receptor beta chains drawn from one sample of a study of tumor-infiltrating lymphocytes in primary liver carcinoma. TCRdb used MiXCR to reprocess the multiplex PCR reads, holding one entry per CDR3 protein. In the table there are around 50,000 distinct CDR3 sequences, about 73% of which are singletons. The sequenced material came from liver tumor tissue from sampling region 3. These receptors all stem from a man in his forties with primary liver carcinoma and hepatitis B virus infection. CDR3s include the opening cysteine and the closing phenylalanine or tryptophan. Each record gives: J gene, CDR3 length, clone size, V gene, D gene, CDR3 DNA, CDR3 protein. A D gene is named only where the DNA matches it firmly. Some rows have no size entry. The others give once, few or many, or a class for an expanded clone.

j_call: TRBJ2-7
cdr3_length: 12
clone_size: medium-sized
v_call: TRBV29-1
d_call: -
cdr3_nt: TGCAGCGTTGAAGATCTAGGGAGAGAGCAGTACTTC
cdr3_aa: CSVEDLGREQYF

j_call: TRBJ2-1
cdr3_length: 13
clone_size: -
v_call: TRBV11-2
d_call: -
cdr3_nt: TGTGCCAGCAGCCCATTAGACAAAAATGGGCAGATCTTC
cdr3_aa: CASSPLDKNGQIF

j_call: TRBJ2-3
cdr3_length: 14
clone_size: -
v_call: TRBV6-2/TRBV6-3
d_call: -
cdr3_nt: TGTGCCAGCAGTTACCCGGATGACACAGATACGCAGTATTTT
cdr3_aa: CASSYPDDTDTQYF

j_call: TRBJ1-2
cdr3_length: 13
clone_size: -
v_call: TRBV7-9
d_call: -
cdr3_nt: TGTGCCAGCAGCTTAGGCCAGCAGAGTGGATACACCTTC
cdr3_aa: CASSLGQQSGYTF

j_call: TRBJ2-3
cdr3_length: 13
clone_size: -
v_call: TRBV4-2
d_call: -
cdr3_nt: TGTGTCAGCGGCCAAGACTTGGGAGATACGCAGTATTTT
cdr3_aa: CVSGQDLGDTQYF

j_call: TRBJ1-6
cdr3_length: 13
clone_size: -
v_call: TRBV6-5
d_call: -
cdr3_nt: TGTCCCAGCAGAAACGACGGTAATTCACCCCTCCACTTT
cdr3_aa: CPSRNDGNSPLHF

j_call: TRBJ2-2
cdr3_length: 12
clone_size: -
v_call: TRBV27
d_call: -
cdr3_nt: TGTGCCAGTTCGACGAGGACCGGGGAGCTGTTATTT
cdr3_aa: CASSTRTGELLF

j_call: TRBJ2-1
cdr3_length: 18
clone_size: -
v_call: TRBV5-6
d_call: -
cdr3_nt: TGTGCAGGCAGCTTGGCCGGGACCGCGCGGCAATTCGTCAATGAGCAGTTCTTC
cdr3_aa: CAGSLAGTARQFVNEQFF

j_call: TRBJ1-1
cdr3_length: 17
clone_size: -
v_call: TRBV11-2
d_call: -
cdr3_nt: TGTGCCACCAACCGAATGGGGGGAGGGGGGTTCGGCACTGAAGCTTTCTTT
cdr3_aa: CATNRMGGGGFGTEAFF

j_call: TRBJ2-2
cdr3_length: 14
clone_size: -
v_call: TRBV6-5
d_call: -
cdr3_nt: TGTGCCAGCAGTTACTCTCGGGAGACCCGGGAGCTGTTTTTT
cdr3_aa: CASSYSRETRELFF

j_call: TRBJ2-3
cdr3_length: 16
clone_size: medium-sized
v_call: TRBV28
d_call: -
cdr3_nt: TGTGCCAGCAGTTCCCGAGAGGGTAAACGGGCAGATACGCAGTATTTT
cdr3_aa: CASSSREGKRADTQYF

j_call: TRBJ2-3
cdr3_length: 12
clone_size: -
v_call: TRBV29-1
d_call: -
cdr3_nt: TGCGGCGTTGAAATGATGACGGCTACGCAGTATTTT
cdr3_aa: CGVEMMTATQYF

j_call: TRBJ2-7
cdr3_length: 13
clone_size: -
v_call: TRBV28
d_call: -
cdr3_nt: TGTGCCAGCAACGGGCAGGGGTCGTACGAACGGTACTTC
cdr3_aa: CASNGQGSYERYF

j_call: TRBJ2-5
cdr3_length: 15
clone_size: -
v_call: TRBV6-6
d_call: TRBD2
cdr3_nt: TGTGCCAGCAGTTATGGGACTAGCTTTGGGGAGACCCGGTACTTC
cdr3_aa: CASSYGTSFGETRYF

j_call: TRBJ2-5
cdr3_length: 17
clone_size: -
v_call: TRBV28
d_call: TRBD2
cdr3_nt: TGTGCCAGCAGTTATGGGGGGTCGGGAGGGCAGGAAGAGACCCAGTACTTC
cdr3_aa: CASSYGGSGGQEETQYF

j_call: TRBJ2-7
cdr3_length: 14
clone_size: few
v_call: TRBV29-1
d_call: TRBD2
cdr3_nt: TGCAACGCTGTACTAGCGGGAGGACCATACGAGCAGTACTTC
cdr3_aa: CNAVLAGGPYEQYF

j_call: TRBJ2-2
cdr3_length: 19
clone_size: -
v_call: TRBV11-2
d_call: -
cdr3_nt: TGTGCCAGAAACTTAGATCGAGGGGGAGTGCGCCCGAACACCGGGGAGCTGTTATTT
cdr3_aa: CARNLDRGGVRPNTGELLF

j_call: TRBJ2-1
cdr3_length: 12
clone_size: -
v_call: TRBV11-2
d_call: -
cdr3_nt: TGTGCCTGTAGCCTGGAGTACAATGAGCAGTTCTTC
cdr3_aa: CACSLEYNEQFF

j_call: TRBJ2-7
cdr3_length: 15
clone_size: -
v_call: TRBV6-2/TRBV6-3
d_call: -
cdr3_nt: TGTGCCAGCTTCACGCCCGCCCTCCACTCCTACGAGCAGTACTTC
cdr3_aa: CASFTPALHSYEQYF

j_call: TRBJ1-2
cdr3_length: 18
clone_size: many
v_call: TRBV6-1
d_call: TRBD1
cdr3_nt: TGTGCCAGCAACCCAAGGGACCCGGGACAGTCGAAATTCTATGGCTACACCTTC
cdr3_aa: CASNPRDPGQSKFYGYTF

j_call: TRBJ2-7
cdr3_length: 12
clone_size: -
v_call: TRBV20-1
d_call: -
cdr3_nt: TGCAGTGCCAGACAGGCGGTCTACGAGCAGTACTTC
cdr3_aa: CSARQAVYEQYF

j_call: TRBJ2-7
cdr3_length: 16
clone_size: -
v_call: TRBV12-3/TRBV12-4
d_call: TRBD2
cdr3_nt: TGCGCCAGCAGTTTATTAGCGGGAGGGCCTCCGTACGAGAAGTACTTC
cdr3_aa: CASSLLAGGPPYEKYF

j_call: TRBJ1-2
cdr3_length: 14
clone_size: many
v_call: TRBV4-1
d_call: TRBD1
cdr3_nt: TGCGCCAGCAGCTCGCCGGGACAGCTGAGGGGCTACACCTTC
cdr3_aa: CASSSPGQLRGYTF

j_call: TRBJ2-3
cdr3_length: 20
clone_size: -
v_call: TRBV24-1
d_call: TRBD1
cdr3_nt: TGTGCCACCGGTGCCTCATCGCTCGGGACAGGGCCCTATGAGACAGATACGCAGTATTTT
cdr3_aa: CATGASSLGTGPYETDTQYF